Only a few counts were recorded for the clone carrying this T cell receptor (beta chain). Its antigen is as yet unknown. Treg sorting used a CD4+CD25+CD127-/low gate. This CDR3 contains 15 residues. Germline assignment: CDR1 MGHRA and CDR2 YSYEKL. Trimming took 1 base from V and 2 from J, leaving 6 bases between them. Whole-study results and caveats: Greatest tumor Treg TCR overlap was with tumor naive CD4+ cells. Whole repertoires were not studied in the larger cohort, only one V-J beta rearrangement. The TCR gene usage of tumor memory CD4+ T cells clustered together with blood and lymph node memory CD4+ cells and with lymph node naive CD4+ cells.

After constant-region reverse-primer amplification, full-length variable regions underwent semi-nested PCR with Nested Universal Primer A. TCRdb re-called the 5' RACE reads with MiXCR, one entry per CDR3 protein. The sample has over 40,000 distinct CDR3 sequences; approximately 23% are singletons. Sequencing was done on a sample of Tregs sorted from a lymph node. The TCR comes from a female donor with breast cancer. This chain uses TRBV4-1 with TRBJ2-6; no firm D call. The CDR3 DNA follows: TGCGCCAGCAGCCAAGGGGTAACTGGGGCCAACGTCCTGACTTTC. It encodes CASSQGVTGANVLTF.